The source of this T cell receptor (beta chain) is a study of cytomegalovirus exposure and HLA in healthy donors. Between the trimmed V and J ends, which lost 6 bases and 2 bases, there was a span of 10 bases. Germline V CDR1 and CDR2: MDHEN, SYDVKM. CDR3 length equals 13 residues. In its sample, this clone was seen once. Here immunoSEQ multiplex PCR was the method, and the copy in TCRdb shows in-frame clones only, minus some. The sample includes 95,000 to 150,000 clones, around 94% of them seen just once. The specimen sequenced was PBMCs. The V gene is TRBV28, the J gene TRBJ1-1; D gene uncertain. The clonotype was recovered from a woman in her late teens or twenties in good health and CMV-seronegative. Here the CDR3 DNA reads TGTGCCAGCAGACGAGAGGGAAACACTGAAGCTTTCTTT. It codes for CASRREGNTEAFF. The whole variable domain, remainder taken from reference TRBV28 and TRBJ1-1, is DVKVTQSSRYLVKRTGEKVFLECVQDMDHENMFWYRQDPGLGLRLIYFSYDVKMKEKGDIPEGYSVSREKKERFSLILESASTNQTSMYLCASRREGNTEAFFGQGTRLTVV.